This T cell receptor beta chain was identified in a study of identifying expanded T cells in peripheral blood. Of note for this clone: The germline gene is not matched at one end of the junction; a read error may be the cause.

Germline V gives CDR1 SGHNT, CDR2 YYREEE (reference sequence). This CDR3 has 16 residues. Sequencing was performed with immunoSEQ multiplex PCR; in TCRdb, only in-frame clones are kept and a portion is missing. The sample has about 76,000 clones; roughly four fifths are singletons. The origin of this receptor is a person aged 18 to 75 in good health. The gene calls are TRBV5-4 and TRBJ2-7; 8 nucleotides match TRBD2. Sequencing used blood. The CDR3 loop is CASSLGGGGPSYEQYF. CDR3 nucleotide sequence: TGTGCCAGCAGTTTGGGGGGCGGGGGGCCCTCCTACGAGCAGTACTTC.